One sample yielded the 24 T cell receptor beta chains listed below, sequenced in a study of identical twins. TCRdb ran MiXCR on the 5' RACE reads and lists one entry per CDR3 protein. The sample shows approximately 700,000 distinct CDR3 sequences, 15% to 20% of them seen only once. Separately, the same data were catalogued under a study of T cells expressing NK-cell markers.

Sequenced input: PBMCs. These receptors were obtained from a woman under 30 in good health.

The chain has TRBV7-2 and TRBJ2-7; 8 bases are a match to TRBD2. V lost 0 bases, J lost 5 bases, and 3 bases stayed unmatched. The CDR3 sequence is 14 residues long. The germline CDR1 and CDR2 sequences are SGHTA and FQGNSA. The CDR3 DNA reads as TGTGCCAGCAGCTTAGCTAGCGGGATGAACGAGCAGTACTTC. It specifies CASSLASGMNEQYF.

This clonotype turned up a few times. The chain uses TRBV7-9 and TRBJ1-2, with a weak D call TRBD1 (6 bases). V shed 7 bases and J shed 2 bases, with 17 bases lying between them. This CDR3 has 15 residues. Germline V gene data show CDR1 as SEHNR and CDR2 as FQNEAQ (reference sequence). CDR3 region: CASILWQGQNYGYTF. The CDR3 nucleotides are TGTGCCAGCATCCTCTGGCAGGGGCAAAACTATGGCTACACCTTC.

The chain uses TRBV10-2 and TRBJ1-2; no reliable D call. The CDR3 has 13 residues. The germline V and J ends were trimmed by 8 bases and 3 bases, with 13 bases remaining between them. The germline V gene has CDR1 WSHSY and CDR2 SAAADI. CDR3 sequence (DNA): TGCGCCAGCTGTCCCCAGATAGACTATGGCTACACCTTC. Its protein is CASCPQIDYGYTF.

This clonotype was picked up a small number of times. This rearrangement joins TRBV11-2 to TRBJ2-5, with D perhaps matching TRBD1 (6 bases). Germline V gives CDR1 SGHAT, CDR2 FQNNGV. This CDR3 has 14 residues. Trimming cost V 5 bases and J 2 bases, with 12 bases left between them. The CDR3 sequence: CASSTYRAQETQYF. The CDR3 region has the DNA TGTGCCAGCAGCACGTACAGGGCTCAAGAGACCCAGTACTTC.

V gene TRBV11-2 combines with J gene TRBJ2-7, with TRBD2 matching 9 bases. V lost 3 bases and J lost 0; bases outside the gene matches: 6. The CDR3 totals 16 residues. CDR1 SGHAT and CDR2 FQNNGV come from the germline V gene. The CDR3: CASSLAPAGGSYEQYF. The CDR3 nucleotides are TGTGCCAGCAGCTTGGCCCCAGCGGGGGGCTCCTACGAGCAGTACTTC.

This clonotype was counted at least ten times. V and J are TRBV7-3 and TRBJ2-1, with no clear D. Germline values: CDR1 SGHTA, CDR2 FQGTGA. The CDR3 is made up of 15 amino acids. The V end lost 5 bases, the J end lost 0 bases, and 11 bases lay between the germline ends. The CDR3: CASSPYKSSYNEQFF. The CDR3 coding sequence is TGTGCCAGCAGCCCATATAAAAGCTCCTACAATGAGCAGTTCTTC.

The chain joins TRBV20-1 to TRBJ1-6; TRBD1 aligns across 8 bases. The CDR3 runs 15 residues. Germline CDR1 DFQATT, CDR2 SNEGSKA (reference sequence). The V and J ends lost 6 bases and 7 bases, in that order; junction bases with no gene match: 11. This chain's CDR3 is CSAVGQGAGNSPLHF. The CDR3 nucleotides are TGCAGTGCCGTAGGTCAGGGGGCTGGAAATTCACCCCTCCACTTT.

V is TRBV20-1 and J is TRBJ2-3, with a tentative D call TRBD1 (6 bases). Germline V gives CDR1 DFQATT, CDR2 SNEGSKA (reference sequence). V lost 6 bases and J 3 bases, leaving 19 bases between the germline ends. The CDR3 extends over 15 amino acids. Written as DNA, the CDR3 is TGCAGTGCCACCCTTCCGTCAGGGGTAACAGATACGCAGTATTTT. Encoded protein: CSATLPSGVTDTQYF.

This clonotype was found a few times. The rearrangement uses TRBV29-1 and TRBJ2-7, with D unclear. Germline V lookup: CDR1 SQVTM, CDR2 ANQGSEA. The CDR3 is made up of 11 amino acids. V was cut by 7 bases and J by 2 bases, with 9 bases left in between. CDR3 sequence (DNA): TGCAGCGCCAGGAATACCTACGAGCAGTACTTC. It is translated as CSARNTYEQYF.

This clonotype came up a few times. V and J are TRBV6-2 or TRBV6-3 and TRBJ2-7; TRBD2 matches at 14 bases. This CDR3 is 15 amino acids long. V lost 6 bases and J lost 3; bases outside the gene matches: 4. CDR1 is MNHEY, CDR2 SVGEGT, per germline. The CDR3 loop is CASRLGTSGGYEQYF. DNA of the CDR3: TGTGCCAGCAGACTTGGGACTAGCGGGGGCTACGAGCAGTACTTC.

J is TRBJ2-1 and V is TRBV7-9; weak D call: TRBD1 (7 bases). The germline CDR1 and CDR2 sequences are SEHNR and FQNEAQ (reference sequence). The CDR3 runs 17 residues. V lost 5 bases and J lost 7, with 24 bases in between. The CDR3 DNA is TGTGCCAGCAGCAACCCTTCCCAGGGGGGCATTATTAATGAGCAGTTCTTC. Translation: CASSNPSQGGIINEQFF.

The V gene is TRBV27, the J gene TRBJ2-1; TRBD2 matches at 11 bases. Germline V gene data show CDR1 as MNHEY and CDR2 as SMNVEV (reference sequence). J was trimmed by 6 bases and V by 5 bases; bases with no gene match: 6. The CDR3 sequence is 15 residues long. CDR3 DNA: TGTGCCAGCAGTCCCCGACTAGCGGGGCTCAATGAGCAGTTCTTC. Amino acid sequence: CASSPRLAGLNEQFF.

This clonotype was seen a handful of times. V usage is TRBV29-1 and J usage is TRBJ1-2; no reliable D call. The CDR3 is made up of 12 amino acids. Germline CDR1 reads SQVTM; CDR2 reads ANQGSEA. The germline V and J ends were trimmed by 3 bases and 6 bases, with 11 bases remaining between them. The CDR3 protein is CSVDNTLNGYTF. The CDR3, as DNA: TGCAGCGTTGATAATACGCTGAATGGCTACACCTTC. Looking up the rest from reference TRBV29-1 and TRBJ1-2 gives the full variable domain: SAVISQKPSRDICQRGTSLTIQCQVDSQVTMMFWYRQQPGQSLTLIATANQGSEATYESGFVIDKFPISRPNLTFSTLTVSNMSPEDSSIYLCSVDNTLNGYTFGSGTRLTVV.

This clonotype was recorded a few times. The chain couples TRBV20-1 to TRBJ2-7; D is ambiguous. CDR1 and CDR2 (germline): DFQATT, SNEGSKA (reference sequence). V was clipped by 3 bases and J by 0 bases, with 9 bases between them. This CDR3 is built from 13 residues. For the CDR3, the DNA is TGCAGTGCTAGGGCTCTAAGCTCCTACGAGCAGTACTTC. Amino acid sequence: CSARALSSYEQYF.

Only a few counts were recorded for this clonotype. The chain couples TRBV7-2 to TRBJ2-7; tentatively, D is TRBD1 (7 bases). This CDR3 has 14 residues. Germline values: CDR1 SGHTA, CDR2 FQGNSA. Trimming took 7 bases from V and 2 from J, leaving 15 bases between them. In DNA form, the CDR3 reads TGTGCCAGCACTTTCCCAGGGGGGACCTACGAGCAGTACTTC. Encoded protein: CASTFPGGTYEQYF.

The chain employs TRBV25-1 and TRBJ2-7; D remains ambiguous. The CDR3 loop spans 14 amino acids. Trimming removed 2 bases at V and 0 bases at J, with 8 bases between. CDR1 is MGHDK, CDR2 SYGVNS, per germline. For the CDR3, the DNA is TGTGCCAGCAGTGAACCGTGGCCCTCCTACGAGCAGTACTTC. Translation: CASSEPWPSYEQYF.

This chain links TRBV6-1 with TRBJ2-7; D call uncertain. This CDR3 is built from 13 residues. Trimming shortened V by 8 bases and J by 2 bases, and 13 bases separated the two germline ends. Germline-derived CDR1 and CDR2 are MNHNS and SASEGT. CDR3 sequence: CASEVGLTYEQYF. CDR3 in DNA: TGTGCCAGCGAGGTAGGCCTAACCTACGAGCAGTACTTC.

The gene calls are TRBV9 and TRBJ2-1; TRBD2 agrees at 13 bases. CDR1 is SGDLS, CDR2 YYNGEE, per germline. Trimming took 1 base from V and 8 from J; bases not matched to a gene: 6. This CDR3 has 16 amino acids. The CDR3, as DNA: TGTGCCAGCAGCGTACCGGGACTAGCGGGGAGGGATGAGCAGTTCTTC. It translates to CASSVPGLAGRDEQFF.

The chain joins TRBV20-1 to TRBJ2-3, with TRBD2 identical over 11 bases. Germline CDR1 DFQATT, CDR2 SNEGSKA (reference sequence). CDR3 length: 14 amino acids. V shed 6 bases, J shed 3 bases, and the junction held 5 bases outside the gene matches. CDR3 nucleotide sequence: TGCAGTGCGCCACTAGCGGGGGCGACAGATACGCAGTATTTT. Translating gives CSAPLAGATDTQYF.

The table lists this clonotype with a few counts. The gene calls are TRBV11-2 and TRBJ1-1; D not resolved. This CDR3 is built from 10 residues. The germline gives CDR1 SGHAT, CDR2 FQNNGV. The germline V and J ends were trimmed by 3 bases and 6 bases, with 2 bases remaining between them. Written as DNA, the CDR3 is TGTGCCAGCAGCTTCTCTGAAGCTTTCTTT. This sequence encodes CASSFSEAFF.

This clonotype occurred a few times. This chain uses TRBV3-1 with TRBJ2-1; the match to TRBD2 covers 7 bases. This CDR3 contains 17 residues. Germline CDR1 reads LGHDT; CDR2 reads YNNKEL (reference sequence). V shed 0 bases and J 0 bases; nucleotides not matched to a gene: 5. As DNA, the CDR3 is TGTGCCAGCAGCCAAGATCTTGGGGGGGGCTCCTACAATGAGCAGTTCTTC. This codes for CASSQDLGGGSYNEQFF.

This clonotype turned up a few times. This sequence joins TRBV7-6 and TRBJ2-1; D assignment may be TRBD1 or TRBD2 (5 bases each). With 3 bases removed from V and 0 bases from J, the gap between germline ends came to 15 bases. CDR3 size: 17 residues. Germline values: CDR1 SGHVS, CDR2 FNYEAQ. CDR3 nucleotides: TGTGCCAGCAGCTTCGCCGGGACCGCCAGCTCCTACAATGAGCAGTTCTTC. Translating it yields CASSFAGTASSYNEQFF. Looking up the rest from reference TRBV7-6 and TRBJ2-1 gives the full variable domain: GAGVSQSPRYKVTKRGQDVALRCDPISGHVSLYWYRQALGQGPEFLTYFNYEAQQDKSGLPNDRFSAERPEGSISTLTIQRTEQRDSAMYRCASSFAGTASSYNEQFFGPGTRLTVL.

This chain connects TRBV11-3 to TRBJ1-2; possible D gene TRBD1, 5 bases. Trimming stripped 3 bases from V and 0 bases from J, with 8 bases between. In germline, CDR1 is SGHNT, CDR2 YENEEA. This CDR3 spans 14 amino acids. CDR3 region: CASSLMGANYGYTF. The CDR3 DNA is TGTGCCAGCAGCTTGATGGGGGCTAACTATGGCTACACCTTC.

The genes are TRBV28 and TRBJ1-2; 8 bases are a match to TRBD1. Germline CDR1 MDHEN, CDR2 SYDVKM. J gave up 3 bases and V 6 bases, and 6 bases lay outside the gene matches. This CDR3 has 14 amino acids. The CDR3 bases are TGTGCCAGCAGCCTGGACAGGGATGACTATGGCTACACCTTC. This encodes CASSLDRDDYGYTF.